The clone carrying this T cell receptor beta chain was counted a few times. This sample was included in a study of blood T cell repertoires in COVID-19. Study-wide context: Italy, Spain and the United States were the sources of the convalescent and acute COVID-19 samples. PBMCs, B-cell-depleted T cells, or T cells were the source of the cDNA or gDNA that made up the material.

This CDR3 is 14 amino acids long. V lost 4 bases, J lost 0 bases, and 10 bases lay in between. Germline CDR1 SEHNR, CDR2 FQNEAQ (reference sequence). Per the original data handling: Estimated nucleated cell counts came from reference gene primer amplification. Only in-frame clones appear in the TCRdb table, and some are missing; sequencing was by immunoSEQ multiplex PCR. The V and J calls and the clone size are those of that table, but D and trimming were determined from the DNA. The repertoire has over 85,000 clones, around 86% of them found once; the top ten carry about 5%. Sequenced material: peripheral blood. This chain connects TRBV7-9 to TRBJ2-7; possible D gene TRBD1, 6 bases. This receptor was identified in a woman aged 80 or older with acute or convalescent COVID-19. CDR3 DNA sequence: TGTGCCAGCAGCTCAGGGGCCCACTCCTACGAGCAGTACTTC. This translates into CASSSGAHSYEQYF.